This T cell receptor (beta chain) was retrieved from a study of shared clonotypes between healthy human individuals. Study details: CD4 naive and CD4 memory each took three plates per donor, while CD8 naive took two and CD8 memory one. Study conclusions and caveats: Of the naive CD4 clonotypes, around 4.8% were shared across several donors. Naive subsets generally exceeded memory subsets in estimated richness.

This CDR3 contains 16 residues. V lost 4 bases, J lost 3 bases, and 7 bases stayed unmatched. Germline-derived CDR1 and CDR2 are SEHNR and FQNEAQ (reference sequence). Profiling relied on immunoSEQ multiplex PCR, and the TCRdb table lists in-frame clones only, not all of them. The table lists about 1,500,000 clones, approximately 97% of them singletons. Regarding this clone: Its antigen is still unknown.

The receptor's source is a man between 25 and 39 years old in good health. The rearrangement joins TRBV7-9 to TRBJ2-3; TRBD1 matches 10 bases. The source material was naive CD4+ T cells sorted from blood. As to subset: CD45RA+ positively selected. This chain's CDR3 is CASSSGQGLETDTQYF. In DNA form, the CDR3 reads TGTGCCAGCAGCTCGGGACAGGGGCTTGAGACAGATACGCAGTATTTT.